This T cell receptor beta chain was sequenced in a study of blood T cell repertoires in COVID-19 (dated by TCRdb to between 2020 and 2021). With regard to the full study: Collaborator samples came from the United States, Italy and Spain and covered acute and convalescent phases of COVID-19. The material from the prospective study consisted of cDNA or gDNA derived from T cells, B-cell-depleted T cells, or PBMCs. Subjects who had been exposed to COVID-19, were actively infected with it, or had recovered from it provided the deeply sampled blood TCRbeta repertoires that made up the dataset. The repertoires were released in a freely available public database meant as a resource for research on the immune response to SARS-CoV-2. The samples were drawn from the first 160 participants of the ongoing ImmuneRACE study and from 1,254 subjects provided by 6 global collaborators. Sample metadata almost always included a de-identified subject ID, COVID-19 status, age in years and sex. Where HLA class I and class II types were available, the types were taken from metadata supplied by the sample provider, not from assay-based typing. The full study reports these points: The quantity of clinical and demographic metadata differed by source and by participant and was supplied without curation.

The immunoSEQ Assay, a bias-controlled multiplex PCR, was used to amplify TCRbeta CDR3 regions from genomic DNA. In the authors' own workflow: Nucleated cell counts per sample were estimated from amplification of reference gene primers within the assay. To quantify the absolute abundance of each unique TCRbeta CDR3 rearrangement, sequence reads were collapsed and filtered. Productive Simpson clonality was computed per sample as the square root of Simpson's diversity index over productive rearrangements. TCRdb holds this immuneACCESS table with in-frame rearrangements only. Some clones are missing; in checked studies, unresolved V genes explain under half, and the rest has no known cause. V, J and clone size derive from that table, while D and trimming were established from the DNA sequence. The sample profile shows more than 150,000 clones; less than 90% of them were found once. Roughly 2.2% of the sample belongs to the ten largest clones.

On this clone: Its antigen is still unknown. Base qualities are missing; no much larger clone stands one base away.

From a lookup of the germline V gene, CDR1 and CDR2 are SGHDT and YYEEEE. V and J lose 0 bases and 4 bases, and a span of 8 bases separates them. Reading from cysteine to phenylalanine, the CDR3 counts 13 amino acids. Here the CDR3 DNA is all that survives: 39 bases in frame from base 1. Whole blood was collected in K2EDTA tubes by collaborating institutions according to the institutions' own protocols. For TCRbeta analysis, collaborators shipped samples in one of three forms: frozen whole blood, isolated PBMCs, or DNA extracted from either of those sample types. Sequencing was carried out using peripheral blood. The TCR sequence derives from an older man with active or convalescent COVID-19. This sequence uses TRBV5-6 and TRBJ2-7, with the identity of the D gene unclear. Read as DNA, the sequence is TGTGCCAGCAGCTTGGGTCTAGTTTACGAGCAGTACTTC. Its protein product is CASSLGLVYEQYF.